This T cell receptor beta chain came from a study of cytomegalovirus exposure and HLA in healthy donors. The PCR had 60 Vbeta and 13 Jbeta primers. Assay used: immunoSEQ multiplex PCR; TCRdb lists only in-frame clones, some missing. The data show approximately 77,000 clones, 65% to 80% seen once. Germline V gene sequence: CDR1 SQVTM, CDR2 ANQGSEA. The CDR3 runs 14 residues. V shed 6 bases and J 4 bases; nucleotides not matched to a gene: 4. The sample was PBMCs. The rearrangement joins TRBV29-1 to TRBJ2-3, with TRBD2 identical over 13 bases. The clonotype originates from a male donor in good health and CMV-seropositive. CDR3 sequence: CSVSLAGGSDTQYF. The CDR3 nucleotides are TGCAGCGTCTCACTAGCGGGGGGGTCAGATACGCAGTATTTT.